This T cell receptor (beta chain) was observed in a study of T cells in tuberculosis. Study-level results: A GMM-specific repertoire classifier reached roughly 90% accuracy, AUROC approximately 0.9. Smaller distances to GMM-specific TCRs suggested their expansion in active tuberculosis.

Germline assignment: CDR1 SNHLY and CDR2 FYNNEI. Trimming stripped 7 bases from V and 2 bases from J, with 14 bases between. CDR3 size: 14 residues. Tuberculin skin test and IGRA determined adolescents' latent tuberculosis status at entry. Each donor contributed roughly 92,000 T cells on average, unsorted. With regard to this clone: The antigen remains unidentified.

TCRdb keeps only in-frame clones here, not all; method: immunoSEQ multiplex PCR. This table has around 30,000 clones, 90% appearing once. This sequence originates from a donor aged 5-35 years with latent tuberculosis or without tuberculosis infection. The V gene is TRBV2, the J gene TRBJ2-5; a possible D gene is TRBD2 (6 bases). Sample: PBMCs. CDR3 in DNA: TGTGCCAGCACCCCCCGGGAGACGCAAGAGACCCAGTACTTC. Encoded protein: CASTPRETQETQYF.